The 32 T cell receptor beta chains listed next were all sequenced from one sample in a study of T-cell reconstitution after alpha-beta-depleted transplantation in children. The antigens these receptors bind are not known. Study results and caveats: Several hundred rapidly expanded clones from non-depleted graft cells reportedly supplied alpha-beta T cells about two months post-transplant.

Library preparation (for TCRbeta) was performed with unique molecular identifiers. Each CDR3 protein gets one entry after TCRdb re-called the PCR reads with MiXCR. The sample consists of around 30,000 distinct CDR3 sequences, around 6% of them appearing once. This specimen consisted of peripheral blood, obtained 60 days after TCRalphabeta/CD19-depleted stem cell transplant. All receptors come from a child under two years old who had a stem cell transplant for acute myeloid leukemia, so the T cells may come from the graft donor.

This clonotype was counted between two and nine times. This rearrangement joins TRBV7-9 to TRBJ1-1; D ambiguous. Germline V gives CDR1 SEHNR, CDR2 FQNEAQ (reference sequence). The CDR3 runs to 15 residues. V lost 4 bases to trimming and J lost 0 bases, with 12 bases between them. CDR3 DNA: TGTGCCAGCAGCTCCTACACCTTCATGAACACTGAAGCTTTCTTT. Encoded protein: CASSSYTFMNTEAFF.

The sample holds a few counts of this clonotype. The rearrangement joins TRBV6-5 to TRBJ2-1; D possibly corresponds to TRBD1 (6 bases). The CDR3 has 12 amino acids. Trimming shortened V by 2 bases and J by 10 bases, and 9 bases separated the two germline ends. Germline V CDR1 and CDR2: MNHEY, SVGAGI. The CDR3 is CASSYGGTEQFF. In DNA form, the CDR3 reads TGTGCCAGCAGTTACGGTGGGACAGAGCAGTTCTTC.

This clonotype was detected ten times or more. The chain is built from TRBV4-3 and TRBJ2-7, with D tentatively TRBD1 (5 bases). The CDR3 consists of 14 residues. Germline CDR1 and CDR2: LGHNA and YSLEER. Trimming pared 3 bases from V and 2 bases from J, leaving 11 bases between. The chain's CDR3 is CASSHEKGTYEQYF. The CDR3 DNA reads TGCGCCAGCAGCCACGAGAAGGGGACCTACGAGCAGTACTTC.

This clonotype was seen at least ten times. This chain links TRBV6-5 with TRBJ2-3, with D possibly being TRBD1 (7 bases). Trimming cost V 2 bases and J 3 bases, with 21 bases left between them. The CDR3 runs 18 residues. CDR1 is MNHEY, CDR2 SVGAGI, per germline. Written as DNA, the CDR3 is TGTGCCAGCAGTTACCAACCGAAGTGGAGGGGGCAGACAGATACGCAGTATTTT. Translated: CASSYQPKWRGQTDTQYF.

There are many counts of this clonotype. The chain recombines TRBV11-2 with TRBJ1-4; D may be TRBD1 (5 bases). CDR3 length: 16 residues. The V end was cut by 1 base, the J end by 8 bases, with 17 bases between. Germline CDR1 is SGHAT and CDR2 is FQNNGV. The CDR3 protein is CASSLVRGVGEEKLFF. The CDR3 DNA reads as TGTGCCAGCAGCTTAGTGCGCGGCGTGGGGGAGGAAAAACTGTTTTTT.

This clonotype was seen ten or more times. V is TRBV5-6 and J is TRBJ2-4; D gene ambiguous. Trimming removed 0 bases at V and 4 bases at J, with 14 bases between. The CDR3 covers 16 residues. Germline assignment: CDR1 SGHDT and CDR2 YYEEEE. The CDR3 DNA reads TGTGCCAGCAGCTTGGTTTGGGCAGGATCGAAAAACATTCAGTACTTC. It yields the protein CASSLVWAGSKNIQYF.

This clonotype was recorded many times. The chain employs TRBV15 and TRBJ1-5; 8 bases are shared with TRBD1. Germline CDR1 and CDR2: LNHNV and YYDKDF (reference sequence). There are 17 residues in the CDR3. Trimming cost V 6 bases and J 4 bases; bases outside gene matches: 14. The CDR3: CATSLPRVTGGNQPQHF. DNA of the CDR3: TGTGCCACCAGTCTACCCCGTGTTACAGGGGGTAATCAGCCCCAGCATTTT. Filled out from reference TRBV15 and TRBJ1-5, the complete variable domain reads DAMVIQNPRYQVTQFGKPVTLSCSQTLNHNVMYWYQQKSSQAPKLLFHYYDKDFNNEADTPDNFQSRRPNTSFCFLDIRSPGLGDTAMYLCATSLPRVTGGNQPQHFGDGTRLSIL.

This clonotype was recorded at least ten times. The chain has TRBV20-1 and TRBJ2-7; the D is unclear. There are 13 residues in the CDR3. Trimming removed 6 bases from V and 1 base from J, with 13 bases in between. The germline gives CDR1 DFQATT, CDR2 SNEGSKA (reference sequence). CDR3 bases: TGCAGTGCGAGAAGGTTCGGGTCCTACGAGCAGTACTTC. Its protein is CSARRFGSYEQYF.

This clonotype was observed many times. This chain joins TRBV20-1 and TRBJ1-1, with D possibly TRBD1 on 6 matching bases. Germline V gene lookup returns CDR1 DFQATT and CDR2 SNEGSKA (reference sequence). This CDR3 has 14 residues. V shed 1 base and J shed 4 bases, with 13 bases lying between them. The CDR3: CSARVGGPSTEAFF. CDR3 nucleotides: TGCAGTGCTAGAGTGGGGGGCCCTAGCACTGAAGCTTTCTTT.

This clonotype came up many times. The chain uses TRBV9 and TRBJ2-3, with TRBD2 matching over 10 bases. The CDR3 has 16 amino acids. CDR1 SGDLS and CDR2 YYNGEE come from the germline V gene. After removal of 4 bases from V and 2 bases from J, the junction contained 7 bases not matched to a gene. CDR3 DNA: TGTGCCAGCAGCACCCGGACTAGCGGTTCCACAGATACGCAGTATTTT. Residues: CASSTRTSGSTDTQYF. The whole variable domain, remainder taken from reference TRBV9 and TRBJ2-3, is DSGVTQTPKHLITATGQRVTLRCSPRSGDLSVYWYQQSLDQGLQFLIQYYNGEERAKGNILERFSAQQFPDLHSELNLSSLELGDSALYFCASSTRTSGSTDTQYFGPGTRLTVL.

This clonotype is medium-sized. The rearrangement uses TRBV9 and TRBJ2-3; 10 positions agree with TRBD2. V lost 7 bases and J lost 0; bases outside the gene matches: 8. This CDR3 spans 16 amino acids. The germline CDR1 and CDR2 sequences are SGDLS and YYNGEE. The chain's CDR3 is CASGGTSAASTDTQYF. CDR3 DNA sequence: TGTGCCAGCGGTGGGACTAGCGCAGCTAGCACAGATACGCAGTATTTT.

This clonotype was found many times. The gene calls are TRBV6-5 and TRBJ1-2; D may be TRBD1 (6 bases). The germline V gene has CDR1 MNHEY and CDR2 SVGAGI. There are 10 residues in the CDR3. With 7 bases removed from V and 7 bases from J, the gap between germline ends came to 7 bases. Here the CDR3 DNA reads TGTGCCAGCAAGGGGGGTGGCTACACCTTC. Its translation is CASKGGGYTF.

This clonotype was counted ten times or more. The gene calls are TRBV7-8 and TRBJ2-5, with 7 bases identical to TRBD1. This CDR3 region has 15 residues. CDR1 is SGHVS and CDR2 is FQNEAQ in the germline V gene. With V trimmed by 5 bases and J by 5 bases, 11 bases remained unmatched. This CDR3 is CASSIRQGPRETQYF. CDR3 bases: TGTGCCAGCAGCATCAGACAGGGCCCTCGGGAGACCCAGTACTTC.

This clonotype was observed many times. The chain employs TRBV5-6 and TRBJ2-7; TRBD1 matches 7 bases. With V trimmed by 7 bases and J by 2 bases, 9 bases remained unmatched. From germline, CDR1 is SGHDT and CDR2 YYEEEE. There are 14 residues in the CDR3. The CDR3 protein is CASRILTGTYEQYF. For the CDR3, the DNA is TGTGCCAGCCGCATCTTGACAGGGACCTACGAGCAGTACTTC.

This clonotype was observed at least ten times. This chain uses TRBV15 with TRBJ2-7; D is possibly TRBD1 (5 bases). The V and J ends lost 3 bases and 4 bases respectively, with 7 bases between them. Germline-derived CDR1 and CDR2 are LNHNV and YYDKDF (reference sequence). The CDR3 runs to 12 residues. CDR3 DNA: TGTGCCACCAGCAGGGGGCCATACGAGCAGTACTTC. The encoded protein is CATSRGPYEQYF.

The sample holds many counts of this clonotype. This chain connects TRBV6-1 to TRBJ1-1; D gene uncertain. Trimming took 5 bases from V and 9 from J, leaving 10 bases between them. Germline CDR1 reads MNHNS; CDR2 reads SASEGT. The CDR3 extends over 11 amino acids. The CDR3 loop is CASSPVLQAFF. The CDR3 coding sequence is TGTGCCAGCAGTCCGGTGTTGCAAGCTTTCTTT.

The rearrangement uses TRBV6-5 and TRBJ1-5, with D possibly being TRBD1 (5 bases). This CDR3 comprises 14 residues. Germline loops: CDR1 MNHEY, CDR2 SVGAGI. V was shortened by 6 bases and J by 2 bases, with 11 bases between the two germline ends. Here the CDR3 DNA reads TGTGCCAGCAGCAACGGCAGGGGCAATCAGCCCCAGCATTTT. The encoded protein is CASSNGRGNQPQHF.

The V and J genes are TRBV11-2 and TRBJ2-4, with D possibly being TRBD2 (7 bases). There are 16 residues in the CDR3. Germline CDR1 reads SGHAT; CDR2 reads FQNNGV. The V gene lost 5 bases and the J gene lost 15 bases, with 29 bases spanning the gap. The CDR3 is CASSPSEGGVKSGGYF. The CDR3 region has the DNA TGTGCCAGCAGCCCGTCCGAAGGGGGGGTTAAGTCCGGGGGGTACTTC.

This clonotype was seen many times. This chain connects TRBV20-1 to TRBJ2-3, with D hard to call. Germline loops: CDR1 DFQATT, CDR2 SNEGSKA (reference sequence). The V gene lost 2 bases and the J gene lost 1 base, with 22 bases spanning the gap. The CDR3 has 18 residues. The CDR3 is CSARSRSLGEYGTDTQYF. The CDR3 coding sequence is TGCAGTGCTAGATCCCGCTCTCTAGGAGAGTATGGCACAGATACGCAGTATTTT.

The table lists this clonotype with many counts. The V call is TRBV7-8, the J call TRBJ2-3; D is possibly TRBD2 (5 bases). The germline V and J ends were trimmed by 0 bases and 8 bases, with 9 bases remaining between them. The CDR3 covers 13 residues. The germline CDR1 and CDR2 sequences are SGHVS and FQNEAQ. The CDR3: CASSLARGRTQYF. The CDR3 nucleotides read TGTGCCAGCAGCTTAGCCCGGGGTCGTACGCAGTATTTT.

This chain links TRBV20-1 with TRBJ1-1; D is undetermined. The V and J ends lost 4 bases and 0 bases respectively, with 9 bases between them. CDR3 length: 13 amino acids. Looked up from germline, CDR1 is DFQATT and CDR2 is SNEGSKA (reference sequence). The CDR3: CSAMDLMNTEAFF. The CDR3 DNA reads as TGCAGTGCTATGGACTTGATGAACACTGAAGCTTTCTTT.

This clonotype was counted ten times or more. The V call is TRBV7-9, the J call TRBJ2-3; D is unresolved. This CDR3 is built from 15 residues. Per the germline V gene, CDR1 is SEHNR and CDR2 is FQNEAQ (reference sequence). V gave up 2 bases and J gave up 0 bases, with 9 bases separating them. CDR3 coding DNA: TGTGCCAGCAGCTTAATATCCCGTAGCACAGATACGCAGTATTTT. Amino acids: CASSLISRSTDTQYF.

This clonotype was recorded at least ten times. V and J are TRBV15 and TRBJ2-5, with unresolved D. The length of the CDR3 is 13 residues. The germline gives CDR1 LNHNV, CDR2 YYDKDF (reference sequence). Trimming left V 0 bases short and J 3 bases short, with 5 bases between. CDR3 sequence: CATSRDWKETQYF. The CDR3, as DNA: TGTGCCACCAGCAGAGATTGGAAAGAGACCCAGTACTTC.

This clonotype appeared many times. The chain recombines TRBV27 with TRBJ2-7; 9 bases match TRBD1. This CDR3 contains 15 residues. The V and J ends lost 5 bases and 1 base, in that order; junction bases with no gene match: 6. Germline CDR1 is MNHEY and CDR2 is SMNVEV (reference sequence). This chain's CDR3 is CASSPGTGNSYEQYF. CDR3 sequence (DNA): TGTGCCAGCAGTCCCGGGACAGGGAATTCCTACGAGCAGTACTTC.

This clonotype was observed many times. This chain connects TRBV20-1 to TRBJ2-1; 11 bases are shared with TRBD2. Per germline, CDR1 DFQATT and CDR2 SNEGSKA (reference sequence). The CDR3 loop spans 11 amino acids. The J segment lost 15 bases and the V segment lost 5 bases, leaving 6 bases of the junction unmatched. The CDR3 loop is CSAPTSGSPFF. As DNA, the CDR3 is TGCAGTGCTCCAACTAGCGGGAGTCCGTTCTTC.

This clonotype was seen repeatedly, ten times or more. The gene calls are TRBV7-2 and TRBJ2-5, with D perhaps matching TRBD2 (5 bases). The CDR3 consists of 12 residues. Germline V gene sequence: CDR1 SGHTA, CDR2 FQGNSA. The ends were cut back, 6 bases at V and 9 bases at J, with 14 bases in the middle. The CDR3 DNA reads TGTGCCAGCAGAACCGGGGTCCAGGCCCAGTACTTC. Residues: CASRTGVQAQYF.

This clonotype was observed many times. CDR3 coding DNA: TGCAGTGCCCGACCAACAGCGGCCCCCTACGAGCAGTACTTC. Its protein is CSARPTAAPYEQYF. The chain recombines TRBV20-1 with TRBJ2-7; D perhaps matches TRBD2 (5 bases). The CDR3 extends over 14 amino acids. The V gene's germline CDR1 is DFQATT and CDR2 SNEGSKA (reference sequence). The V and J ends lost 6 bases and 2 bases respectively, with 17 bases between them.

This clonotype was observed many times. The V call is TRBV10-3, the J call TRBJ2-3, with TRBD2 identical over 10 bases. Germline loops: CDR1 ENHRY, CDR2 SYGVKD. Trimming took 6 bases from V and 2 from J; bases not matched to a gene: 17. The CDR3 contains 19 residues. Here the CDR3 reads CAIRIRLAGEGEATDTQYF. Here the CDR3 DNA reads TGTGCCATCAGGATTCGGCTAGCGGGAGAAGGGGAGGCCACAGATACGCAGTATTTT.

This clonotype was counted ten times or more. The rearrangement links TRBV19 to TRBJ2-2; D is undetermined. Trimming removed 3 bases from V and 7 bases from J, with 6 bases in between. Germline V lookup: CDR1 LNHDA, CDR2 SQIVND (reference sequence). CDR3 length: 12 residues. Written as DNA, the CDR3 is TGTGCCAGTAGTATCGGAAGCGGGGAGCTGTTTTTT. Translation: CASSIGSGELFF. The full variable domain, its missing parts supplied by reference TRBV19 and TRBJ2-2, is DGGITQSPKYLFRKEGQNVTLSCEQNLNHDAMYWYRQDPGQGLRLIYYSQIVNDFQKGDIAEGYSVSREKKESFPLTVTSAQKNPTAFYLCASSIGSGELFFGEGSRLTVL.

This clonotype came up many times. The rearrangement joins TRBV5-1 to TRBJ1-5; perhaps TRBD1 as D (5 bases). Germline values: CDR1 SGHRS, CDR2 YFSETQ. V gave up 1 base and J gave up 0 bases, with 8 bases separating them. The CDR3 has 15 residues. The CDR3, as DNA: TGCGCCAGCAGCTTGACAGGATTTAGCAATCAGCCCCAGCATTTT. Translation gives CASSLTGFSNQPQHF.

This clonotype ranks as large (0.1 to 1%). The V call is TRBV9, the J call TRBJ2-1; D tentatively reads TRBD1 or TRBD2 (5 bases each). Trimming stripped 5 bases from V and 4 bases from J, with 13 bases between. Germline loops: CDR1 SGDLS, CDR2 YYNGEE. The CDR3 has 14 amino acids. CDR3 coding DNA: TGTGCCAGCAGGAACCGGGACGATTACAATGAGCAGTTCTTC. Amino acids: CASRNRDDYNEQFF.

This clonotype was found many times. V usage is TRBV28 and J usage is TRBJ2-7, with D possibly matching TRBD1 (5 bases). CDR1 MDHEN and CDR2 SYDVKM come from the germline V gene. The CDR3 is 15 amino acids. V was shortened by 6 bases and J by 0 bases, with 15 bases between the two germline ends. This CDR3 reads CASSRYRSSSYEQYF. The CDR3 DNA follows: TGTGCCAGCAGCCGATACAGGAGTAGCTCCTACGAGCAGTACTTC.